Sequencing of this T cell receptor beta chain was carried out in a study of monozygotic twins with inflammatory bowel disease (dated by TCRdb to the late 2010s). As for the study more broadly: The complete study included 28 monozygotic twin pairs: 19 IBD-discordant Danish pairs and nine German pairs, of which four were IBD-concordant and five were IBD-discordant. Within discordant pairs, disease-associated traits were sought mainly by comparing IBD patients with their genetically identical healthy co-twins. Each individual had, on average, about 151 000 unique TCRalpha sequences and 181 000 unique TCRbeta sequences available for analysis. What the authors observed across the whole study: Compared with healthy twins, IBD patients shared fewer clonotypes with other individuals, and the difference was most pronounced in patients with signs of disease activity. No difference in repertoire similarity was observed between concordant and discordant twins, possibly owing to limited statistical power. Because patients were on differing immunosuppressive treatments, the repertoires may have picked up extra background noise and inter-individual variability. No single strong signal or clonotype linked to IBD turned up in the results, so the idea that one exists was not supported. The analysis was unable to tell apart different T cell subtypes. IBD patients had lower TCRbeta repertoire diversity, measured by the inverse Simpson index, than their healthy co-twins.

From each donor, an approximately 2.5 ml peripheral blood sample was drawn into PAXgene tubes and stored at -80 degrees C. Total RNA was isolated from whole blood with the PAXgene blood miRNA kit on an automated QIAcube, without T cell sorting. Deep TCRalpha and TCRbeta repertoire profiling with unique molecular barcoding was performed on peripheral blood of monozygotic twin pairs concordant or discordant for inflammatory bowel disease. Smoking habits were recorded for all twin pairs, and each individual was classified as a current, former or never smoker. Library construction relied on 5' RACE. For each TCR library, approximately 4,000 ng of total RNA was used. cDNA was synthesized with SMARTScribe reverse transcriptase in eight separate reactions per sample. Unique molecular identifiers containing a 6-nucleotide sample barcode were introduced through template switching during cDNA synthesis. TCRalpha and TCRbeta cDNA was amplified by two nested PCRs of approximately 16 and 10 cycles, with bead purification after each PCR. Before amplification, the cDNA was treated with uracil DNA-glycosylase and purified using the QIAquick PCR purification kit. The second PCR added Illumina TruSeq-compatible adapters along with sample-specific barcodes. Library quality and concentration were checked on TapeStation and Qubit, and libraries were pooled at around 5.3 ng each. Sequencing of pooled libraries was carried out on an Illumina HiSeq2500 single-index Rapid Run using 2 x 100 bp reads and custom sequencing primers. As for how the authors treated the data: MiGEC version 1.2.6 was used for UMI-based consensus assembly, which corrected PCR and sequencing errors. MiXCR version 2.1.1 handled V(D)J alignment, clonotype assembly and CDR3 extraction. Normalisation of gene usage, clonotype sharing and MAIT/NKT TCR abundance was achieved by analysing the top 1000, 10 000 and 20 000 clonotypes per sample. After downsampling to 27 000 UMIs, diversity was calculated as the inverse Simpson index using the vegan R package. Paired Mann-Whitney U tests were applied to discordant twin pairs, and Benjamini-Hochberg correction was used for multiple testing. Following TCRdb reprocessing, every CDR3 protein sequence forms one entry, and DNA is not provided. These V and J calls rely on TCRdb rather than the paper's analysis. The sample's table covers more than 300,000 distinct CDR3 sequences. Approximately 5.4% of the sample comes from the top ten.

CDR1 and CDR2 are read off the germline V gene as SQVTM and ANQGSEA. From the cysteine through the phenylalanine, the CDR3 covers 15 amino acids. The record lacks a DNA sequence. Points on this clonotype: Its target antigen remains unknown.

The rearrangement joined TRBV29-1 to TRBJ2-7. The clonotype comes from a human donor with ulcerative colitis or Crohn's disease, or a healthy co-twin of an affected twin (not recorded which). Sequencing input: blood. The CDR3 reads CSVDHTQSHSYEQYF.